These 25 T cell receptor gamma chains came from one sample sequenced in a study of gamma-delta chains in newborns, infants, children. TCRdb ran CATT on the reads. This table holds 390 or so gamma-chain clones, less than 55% found once. Sequencing was performed on blood. The origin of the receptors is a child who was a newborn, infant or young child, either healthy, febrile or measles-vaccinated (not recorded which).

By share of the sample, this clone is large. The V and J genes are TRGV5 and TRGJP2. The trim removed 0 bases at V and 0 bases at J, leaving 7 bases unmatched. Germline lookup yields CDR1 VINAFY and CDR2 YDVSNSKD. CDR3 length: 17 residues. The CDR3 reads CATWDRRVYSSDWIKTF. The CDR3 bases are TGTGCCACCTGGGACAGGCGAGTCTATAGTAGTGATTGGATCAAGACGTTT.

Remarks on this clone: This clone may be a read error of a much larger clone one base away. This sample also contains other DNA sequences that code for the same CDR3. The rearrangement links TRGV9 to TRGJP. Here the J gene came from matching the DNA to germline, since TCRdb omits it. In germline, CDR1 is GITISATS, CDR2 ISYDGTV (reference sequence). The length of the CDR3 is 16 residues. This chain's CDR3 is CALWEVQELGKKIKVF. The CDR3, as DNA: TGTGCCTTGTGGGAGGTTCAAGAGTTGGGGAAAAAAATCAAGGTATTT.

Remarks on this clone: A single base separates this from a much larger clone, so it may be a read error. V usage is TRGV8 and J usage is TRGJP1. The J gene was not available in TCRdb and was assigned here by matching the DNA to germline segments. The CDR3 is 13 amino acids. Germline lookup yields CDR1 VENAVY and CDR2 YDSYNSRV. V shed 2 bases and J 4 bases; nucleotides not matched to a gene: 1. CDR3 region: CATWDNTGWFKIF. The CDR3 DNA reads as TGTGCCACCTGGGATAACACTGGTTGGTTCAAGATATTT.

Regarding this clone: At one of its ends the junction is not consistent with the germline gene, which may arise from a read error. This sequence joins TRGV2 and TRGJ1 or TRGJ2. Matching the DNA to germline supplied the J gene, which TCRdb does not give. The CDR3 contains 13 residues. Germline V gene sequence: CDR1 EGSNGY, CDR2 YDSYNSKV. The DNA of the CDR3 is TGTGCCACCTGGGGCGGGAGTGGATATAAGAAACTCTTT. Translating it yields CATWGGSGYKKLF.

The assigned J gene is TRGJ1 or TRGJ2, but the V gene is uncalled. CDR3 length: 11 amino acids. CDR3 protein: CALWEYYNKLF. Here the CDR3 DNA reads TGTGCCTTGTGGGAGTATTATAATAAACTCTTT.

In DNA form, the CDR3 reads TGTGCCTTGTGGTATGTCAAGGGGTTGGGCAAAAAAATCAAGGTATTT. It codes for CALWYVKGLGKKIKVF. The J gene is TRGJP, the V gene TRGV9. TCRdb offers no J gene call, so here the DNA was matched to germline to obtain one. The CDR3 is 16 amino acids. Trimming cost V 6 bases and J 9 bases; bases outside gene matches: 11. CDR1 and CDR2 from the germline V gene are GITISATS and ISYDGTV (reference sequence).

This rearrangement joins TRGV9 to TRGJP. Assignment of the J gene here rests on matching the DNA to germline, because TCRdb gives none. The CDR3 contains 17 residues. CDR1 is GITISATS and CDR2 is ISYDGTV in the germline V gene (reference sequence). V was clipped by 2 bases and J by 4 bases; unmatched bases: 5. CDR3 residues: CALWEDTQELGKKIKVF. The CDR3, as DNA: TGTGCCTTGTGGGAGGACACTCAAGAGTTGGGCAAAAAAATCAAGGTATTT.

As to this clone: Relative to the germline gene, one junction end is altered; a read error may explain this. CDR3 DNA sequence: TGTGCAACCTGGGACAGGCCGGATTATAAGAAACTCTTT. Its translation is CATWDRPDYKKLF. The chain links TRGV3 to TRGJ1 or TRGJ2. In the absence of a J gene in TCRdb, the DNA was matched to germline to assign it here. This CDR3 contains 13 residues. Looked up from germline, CDR1 is VTNTFY and CDR2 is YDVSTARD (reference sequence).

J is TRGJ1 or TRGJ2 and V is TRGV3. TCRdb records no J gene; here it was assigned by comparing the DNA to germline. V shed 3 bases, J shed 0 bases, and the junction held 5 bases outside the gene matches. CDR3 length equals 14 residues. Germline CDR1 is VTNTFY and CDR2 is YDVSTARD (reference sequence). CDR3 nucleotide sequence: TGTGCCACCTGGGACGTGCGGAATTATTATAAGAAACTCTTT. It is translated as CATWDVRNYYKKLF.

Regarding this clone: The sample holds other DNA sequences that translate to the same CDR3. V gene TRGV9 combines with J gene TRGJP. TCRdb offers no J gene call, so here the DNA was matched to germline to obtain one. Germline trimming cut 0 bases from V and 7 bases from J; bases unmatched to any gene: 3. The length of the CDR3 is 16 residues. Germline V lookup: CDR1 GITISATS, CDR2 ISYDGTV (reference sequence). The CDR3 DNA sequence: TGTGCCTTGTGGGAGGTGAGGGAGTTGGGCAAAAAAATCAAGGTATTT. Translation: CALWEVRELGKKIKVF.

The table lists this clone with a count of one. Other DNA sequences in this specimen translate into the identical CDR3. The chain employs TRGV9 and TRGJP. No J gene was available from TCRdb, and it was assigned here by a germline match of the DNA. The CDR3 spans 16 residues. Trimming took 4 bases from V and 7 from J; bases not matched to a gene: 7. CDR1 GITISATS and CDR2 ISYDGTV come from the germline V gene (reference sequence). The CDR3 loop reads CALWEVLELGKKIKVF. The CDR3 coding sequence is TGTGCCTTGTGGGAAGTGTTGGAGTTGGGCAAAAAAATCAAGGTATTT.

Comments on this clone: A much larger clone is a single base away; this may be a read error. The chain couples TRGV9 to TRGJP. No J gene is reported in TCRdb; it was inferred here by comparing the DNA with germline. Germline lookup yields CDR1 GITISATS and CDR2 ISYDGTV (reference sequence). CDR3 length equals 16 residues. This CDR3 is CALWEVRALGKKSKVF. In nucleotides, the CDR3 is TGTGCCTTGTGGGAGGTGCGGGCGTTGGGCAAAAAAAGCAAGGTATTT.

The rearrangement links TRGV3 to TRGJP1. As TCRdb names no J gene, one was assigned here on the basis of a DNA match to germline. Germline-derived CDR1 and CDR2 are VTNTFY and YDVSTARD (reference sequence). The CDR3 is made up of 14 amino acids. Losses at the gene ends were 0 bases for V and 4 bases for J; bases not matched to a gene: 2. DNA of the CDR3: TGTGCCACCTGGGACAGGGGCACTGGTTGGTTCAAGATATTT. Amino acid sequence: CATWDRGTGWFKIF.

About this clone: One junction end disagrees with the germline gene, perhaps due to a read error. The rearrangement joins TRGV4 to TRGJ1 or TRGJ2. The J gene was missing in TCRdb and was found by matching the end of the DNA to germline. The CDR3 runs to 13 residues. Germline values: CDR1 EGSTGY, CDR2 YDSYTSSV. CDR3 in amino acids: CATRDGQGYKKLF. DNA for the CDR3: TGTGCCACCCGGGATGGGCAGGGTTATAAGAAACTCTTT.

For the CDR3, the DNA is TGTGCCACCTGGGACGGGCGGGGTTGGTTCAAGATATTT. This encodes CATWDGRGWFKIF. The gene calls are TRGV2 and TRGJP1. TCRdb lists no J gene, so it was determined here by aligning the DNA to germline. J gave up 8 bases and V 0 bases, and 3 bases lay outside the gene matches. The CDR3 is 13 amino acids. Germline loops: CDR1 EGSNGY, CDR2 YDSYNSKV.

The table lists this clone with a few counts. The chain employs TRGV4 and TRGJ1 or TRGJ2. TCRdb supplies no J gene; here it was assigned by aligning the nucleotide sequence to germline. Germline V lookup: CDR1 EGSTGY, CDR2 YDSYTSSV. This CDR3 is built from 11 residues. Germline trimming cut 3 bases from V and 10 bases from J; bases unmatched to any gene: 6. The CDR3 DNA is TGTGCCACCTGGGATCGGACAAAGAAACTCTTT. It translates to CATWDRTKKLF.

In regard to this clone: Since a much larger clone is just one base distant, this may be a read error. J is TRGJP and V is TRGV9. TCRdb is silent on the J gene; assignment here came from matching the DNA to germline. The CDR3 totals 16 residues. Germline assignment: CDR1 GITISATS and CDR2 ISYDGTV (reference sequence). V gave up 2 bases and J gave up 6 bases; unmatched junction bases: 4. The CDR3 coding sequence is TGTGCCTTGTGGGAGGAGAGAGAGTTGGGCAAAAAAATCAAGGTATTT. Its protein product is CALWEERELGKKIKVF.

J is TRGJP1 and V is TRGV8. The J gene was missing in TCRdb and was found by matching the end of the DNA to germline. Trimming cost V 5 bases and J 1 base; bases outside gene matches: 1. In germline, CDR1 is VENAVY, CDR2 YDSYNSRV. This CDR3 has 13 amino acids. Written as DNA, the CDR3 is TGTGCCACCTGGGGTACCACTGGTTGGTTCAAGATATTT. This sequence encodes CATWGTTGWFKIF.

Concerning this clone: Just one base apart from a much larger clone, this may be a read error. V is TRGV9 and J is TRGJ1 or TRGJ2. Assignment of the J gene here rests on matching the DNA to germline, because TCRdb gives none. V shed 0 bases and J 5 bases; nucleotides not matched to a gene: 4. CDR3 length: 13 residues. Germline assignment: CDR1 GITISATS and CDR2 ISYDGTV (reference sequence). CDR3 protein: CALWEVGDYKKLF. CDR3 DNA: TGTGCCTTGTGGGAGGTGGGAGATTATAAGAAACTCTTT.

This chain connects TRGV9 to TRGJP. Matching the DNA to germline supplied the J gene, which TCRdb does not give. CDR3 length equals 17 residues. Germline CDR1 and CDR2: GITISATS and ISYDGTV (reference sequence). With V trimmed by 1 base and J by 5 bases, 5 bases remained unmatched. The CDR3 sequence is CALWEVMKELGKKIKVF. The CDR3 region has the DNA TGTGCCTTGTGGGAGGTAATGAAAGAGTTGGGCAAAAAAATCAAGGTATTT.

With the J gene uncalled, the V gene is TRGV9. CDR1 and CDR2 from the germline V gene are GITISATS and ISYDGTV (reference sequence). CDR3 length: 13 amino acids. The CDR3 here is CALWEPRWYKELF. The CDR3 DNA reads as TGTGCCTTGTGGGAGCCCCGGTGGTATAAGGAACTCTTT.

This clone was seen only a few times. The J gene is TRGJ1 or TRGJ2, the V gene TRGV3. In the absence of a J gene in TCRdb, the DNA was matched to germline to assign it here. The CDR3 length is 13 residues. In germline, CDR1 is VTNTFY, CDR2 YDVSTARD (reference sequence). V trimming: 0 bases; J trimming: 3 bases; junction bases outside the gene matches: 2. The chain's CDR3 is CATWDRLYYKKLF. For the CDR3, the DNA is TGTGCCACCTGGGACAGGCTTTATTATAAGAAACTCTTT.

Concerning this clone: Just one base apart from a much larger clone, this may be a read error. The chain joins TRGV9 to TRGJP. The J gene is not listed in TCRdb, so it was assigned here from a DNA match to germline. The V gene end was trimmed by 5 bases and the J gene end by 6 bases; junction bases not matched to a gene: 16. The CDR3 sequence is 19 residues long. Germline V gene sequence: CDR1 GITISATS, CDR2 ISYDGTV (reference sequence). Here the CDR3 DNA reads TGTGCCTTGTGGGCAAAAAATGATGAGGGAGAGTTGGGCAAAAAAATCAAGGTATTT. Encoded protein: CALWAKNDEGELGKKIKVF.

This clone was picked up a small number of times. The rearrangement joins TRGV2 to TRGJP2. The J gene, left out of TCRdb, was set here by checking the DNA against germline. Looked up from germline, CDR1 is EGSNGY and CDR2 is YDSYNSKV. V lost 0 bases to trimming and J lost 11 bases; unmatched junction nucleotides: 6. The CDR3 covers 13 residues. The CDR3 DNA follows: TGTGCCACCTGGGACGGGCTGCAGTGGATCAAGACGTTT. It translates to CATWDGLQWIKTF.

CDR3 DNA sequence: TGTGCCTTGTGGGAGGTGCAGCGGGGTTATAAGAAACTCTTT. The encoded protein is CALWEVQRGYKKLF. The gene calls are TRGV9 and TRGJ1 or TRGJ2. Assignment of the J gene here rests on matching the DNA to germline, because TCRdb gives none. Losses at the gene ends were 0 bases for V and 6 bases for J; bases not matched to a gene: 8. The germline CDR1 and CDR2 sequences are GITISATS and ISYDGTV (reference sequence). The CDR3 totals 14 residues.